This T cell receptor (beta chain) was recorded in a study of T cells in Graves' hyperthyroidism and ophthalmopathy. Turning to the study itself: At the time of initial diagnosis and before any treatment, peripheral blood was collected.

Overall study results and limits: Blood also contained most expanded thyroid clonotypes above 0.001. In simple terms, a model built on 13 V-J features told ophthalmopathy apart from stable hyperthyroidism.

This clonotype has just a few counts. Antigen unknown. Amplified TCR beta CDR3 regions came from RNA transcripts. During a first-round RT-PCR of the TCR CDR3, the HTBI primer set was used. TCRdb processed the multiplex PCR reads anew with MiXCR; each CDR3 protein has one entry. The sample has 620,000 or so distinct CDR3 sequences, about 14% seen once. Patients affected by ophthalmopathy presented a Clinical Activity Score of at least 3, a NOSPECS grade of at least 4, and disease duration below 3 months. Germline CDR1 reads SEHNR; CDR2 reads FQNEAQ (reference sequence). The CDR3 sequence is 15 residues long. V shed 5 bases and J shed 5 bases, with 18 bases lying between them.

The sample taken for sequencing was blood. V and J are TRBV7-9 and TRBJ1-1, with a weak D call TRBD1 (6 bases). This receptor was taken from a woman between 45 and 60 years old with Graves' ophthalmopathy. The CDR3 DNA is TGTGCCAGCAGCCATCCATTAGGGGGGTCGACTGAAGCTTTCTTT. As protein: CASSHPLGGSTEAFF.